This T cell receptor (beta chain) was retrieved from a study of shared clonotypes between healthy human individuals (dated by TCRdb to 2019 to 2021). For the study in its entirety: A couple of women and a few men aged 18 to 49 years were included in the cohort. Between about 0.94 and 8.9 billion PBMCs per donor were obtained by leukapheresis. For each donor, three plates each were used for CD4 naive and CD4 memory, two plates were used for CD8 naive, and one plate was used for CD8 memory. To increase sequencing depth and limit assay-specific biases, TCR repertoire library preparation and sequencing were carried out by different laboratories using diverse techniques. Blood TCR repertoires of roughly five healthy adults were deeply sequenced to estimate repertoire size and the extent of clonotype sharing between individuals. Broader findings and caveats from the paper: Sharing across four donors was observed for about 4.8% of naive CD4, 3% to 4% of naive CD8, over 2% of memory CD4, and around 0.42% of memory CD8 clonotypes. Based on pairwise subsampling, the degree of clonotype sharing among donors was expected to be affected by sequencing depth. Because the study included only a small number of donors, the genetic and exposure-history diversity represented was limited. Incomplete sequencing was indicated by rarefaction of sorted-subset datasets, despite the large sequencing depth. Higher generation probabilities were observed for clonotypes shared by all four sorted-subset donors than for non-shared clonotypes. Sampling was restricted to blood, and TCR repertoires in tissue are likely to differ from TCR repertoires in blood. Larger estimated clonotype richness was generally found for naive subsets than for memory subsets.

TCR CDR3 regions were amplified from genomic DNA by multiplex PCR using the deep immunoSEQ assay. Genomic DNA extracted from each cell subset was distributed evenly over all wells of several immunoSEQ 96-well plates, and each plate served as one replicate. For sorted subsets, 200 to 250 ng genomic DNA, equal to 25,000 to 35,000 T cell genomes, was loaded into each replicate PCR. Purified libraries were quantified with a Qubit 3.0 fluorometer, sized on a Bioanalyzer 2100, and re-quantified with the KAPA Library Quantification kit. Every immunoSEQ 96-well plate was sequenced on a separate single-read 150-cycle Illumina NextSeq 550 flow cell. Per the source publication's procedure: Because the immunoSEQ output included only junctional sequences and no quality scores, the filtering could not be the same as the filtering used for full-length reads. To assign V/J genes and CDR3, sequences were annotated against IMGT germline references using PyIR, a Python wrapper for IgBLAST v1.9. Reads were filtered out if the reads had weak V/J assignments (E-value above 1e-6), no CDR3, stop codons, out-of-frame junctions, or ambiguous translated residues. V3J clonotypes were defined as sequences sharing the same inferred V gene, J gene, and CDR3 amino acid sequence. Percentage overlap between repertoires was computed as shared unique clonotypes divided by the size of the smaller repertoire. Richness of each repertoire was evaluated using RTK rarefaction, the Chao1 estimator, and Recon v2.1 estimates of unobserved clonotypes. Generation probabilities were computed with OLGA for all TCRbeta clonotypes obtained by the gDNA method from several donors. Held by TCRdb, this immuneACCESS table contains in-frame sequences only and omits some clones. Under half of the omission traces to an unresolved V gene where checked; the cause of the rest is unknown. V and J calls and clone size are copied from that table; D and trimming were computed from the DNA. The table for this sample lists more than 2 million clones; approximately 94% of them were counted only once. The top ten hold 0.85% to 1.2% of the sample.

V is pruned by 2 bases and J by 2 bases, leaving 5 bases of the junction without a gene match. Sequences MNHEY (CDR1) and SVGAGI (CDR2) are obtained from the germline V gene. Including cysteine and phenylalanine, the CDR3 has 16 amino acids. Kept here is only the CDR3 DNA, which spans 48 bases and is read in frame from base 1. Worth noting for this clone: Its antigen is unknown. Per-base quality was not reported, and no clone a single base away is much larger than it.

For the CD8 naive samples, CD45RO-negative cells were positively selected for CCR7, yielding a CD45RA+CCR7+ population from which TemRA cells were excluded. The donors were healthy, HIV-negative adults who had no recently reported acute infections or vaccinations. Every donor was a Caucasian adult residing in Nashville, Tennessee, USA. Blood was obtained by leukapheresis, after which PBMCs were separated by Ficoll-Histopaque density gradient centrifugation and cryopreserved in liquid nitrogen vapor phase. Purity and quantity of every magnetically sorted T cell population were checked by analytical flow cytometry. Genomic DNA was isolated from every sorted fraction and measured by UV absorbance on a Nanodrop 2000c.

Recombination linked TRBV6-5 to TRBJ1-1, with 10 junctional bases fitting TRBD1. Material: naive CD8+ T cells sorted from blood. The sample's cell subset or site label, decoded: CD45RA+CCR7+. The receptor was derived from a man between 18 and 29 years old in good health. The base sequence is TGTGCCAGCAGTTACACCGGGACAGGGGCTAACACTGAAGCTTTCTTT. It specifies CASSYTGTGANTEAFF.